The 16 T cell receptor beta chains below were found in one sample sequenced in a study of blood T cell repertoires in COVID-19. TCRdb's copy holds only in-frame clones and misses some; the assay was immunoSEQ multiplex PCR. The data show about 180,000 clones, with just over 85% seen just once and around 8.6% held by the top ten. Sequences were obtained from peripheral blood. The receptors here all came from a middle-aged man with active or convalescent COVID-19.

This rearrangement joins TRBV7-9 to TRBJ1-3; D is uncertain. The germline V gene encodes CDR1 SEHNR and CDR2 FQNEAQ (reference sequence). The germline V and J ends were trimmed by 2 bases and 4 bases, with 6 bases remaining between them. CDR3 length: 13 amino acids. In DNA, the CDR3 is TGTGCCAGCAGCTTACGAGGCGGAAACACCATATATTTT. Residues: CASSLRGGNTIYF.

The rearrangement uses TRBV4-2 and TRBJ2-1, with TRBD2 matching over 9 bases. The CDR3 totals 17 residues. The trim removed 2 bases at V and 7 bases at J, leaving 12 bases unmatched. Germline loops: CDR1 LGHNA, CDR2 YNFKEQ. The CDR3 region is CASSQRGGGGAVNEQFF. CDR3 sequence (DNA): TGTGCCAGCAGCCAAAGAGGCGGCGGGGGGGCCGTTAATGAGCAGTTCTTC.

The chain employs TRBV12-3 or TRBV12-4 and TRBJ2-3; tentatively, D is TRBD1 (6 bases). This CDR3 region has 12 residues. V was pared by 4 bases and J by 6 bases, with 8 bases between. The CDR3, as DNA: TGTGCCAGCAGTTGGGGGCGGGATACGCAGTATTTT. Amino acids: CASSWGRDTQYF.

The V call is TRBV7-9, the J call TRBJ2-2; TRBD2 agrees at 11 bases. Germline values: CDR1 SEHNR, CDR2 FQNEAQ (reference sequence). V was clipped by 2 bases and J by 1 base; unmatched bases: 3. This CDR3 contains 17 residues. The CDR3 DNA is TGTGCCAGCAGCTTAACCGGGACTAGCGGGAACACCGGGGAGCTGTTTTTT. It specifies CASSLTGTSGNTGELFF.

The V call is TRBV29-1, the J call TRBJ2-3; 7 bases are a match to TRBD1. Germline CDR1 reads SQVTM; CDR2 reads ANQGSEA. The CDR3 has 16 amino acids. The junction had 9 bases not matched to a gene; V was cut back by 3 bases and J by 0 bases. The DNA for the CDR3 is TGCAGCGTTGATTCTCCGACAGGGCCTAGCACAGATACGCAGTATTTT. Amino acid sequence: CSVDSPTGPSTDTQYF.

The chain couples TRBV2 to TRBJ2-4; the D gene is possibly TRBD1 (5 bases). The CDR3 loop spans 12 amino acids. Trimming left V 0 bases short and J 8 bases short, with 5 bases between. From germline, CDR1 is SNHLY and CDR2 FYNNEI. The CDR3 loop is CASSEAGDIQYF. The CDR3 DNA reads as TGTGCCAGCAGTGAAGCAGGGGACATTCAGTACTTC.

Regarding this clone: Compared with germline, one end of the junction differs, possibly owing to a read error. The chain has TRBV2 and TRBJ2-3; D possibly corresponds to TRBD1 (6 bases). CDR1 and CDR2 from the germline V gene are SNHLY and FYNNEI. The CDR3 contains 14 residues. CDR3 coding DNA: TGTGCCAGCAGGGAAGGACAGTCCACAGATACGCAGTATTTT. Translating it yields CASREGQSTDTQYF.

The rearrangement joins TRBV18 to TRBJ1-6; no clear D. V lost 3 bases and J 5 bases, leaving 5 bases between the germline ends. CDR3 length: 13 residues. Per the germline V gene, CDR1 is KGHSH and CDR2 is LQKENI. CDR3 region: CASSPLNNSPLHF. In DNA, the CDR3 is TGTGCCAGCTCACCCCTAAATAATTCACCCCTCCACTTT.

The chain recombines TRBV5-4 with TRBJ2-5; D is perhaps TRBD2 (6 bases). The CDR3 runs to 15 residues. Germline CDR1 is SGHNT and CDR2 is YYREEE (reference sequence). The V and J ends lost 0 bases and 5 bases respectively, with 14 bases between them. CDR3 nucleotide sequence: TGTGCCAGCAGCTTGGACATTACTAGCTTGGAGACCCAGTACTTC. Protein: CASSLDITSLETQYF.

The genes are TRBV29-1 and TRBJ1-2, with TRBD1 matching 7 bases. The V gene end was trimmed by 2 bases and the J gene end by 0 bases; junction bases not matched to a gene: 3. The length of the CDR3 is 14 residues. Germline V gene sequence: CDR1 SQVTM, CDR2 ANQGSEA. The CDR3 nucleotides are TGCAGCGTTGAAACCGGGACAGCTAACTATGGCTACACCTTC. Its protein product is CSVETGTANYGYTF.

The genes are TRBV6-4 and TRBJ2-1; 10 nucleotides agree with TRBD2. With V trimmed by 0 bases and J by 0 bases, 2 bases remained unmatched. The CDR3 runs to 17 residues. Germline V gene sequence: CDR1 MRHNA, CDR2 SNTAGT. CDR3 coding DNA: TGTGCCAGCAGTGACTCCTCTAGCGGGAGCTCCTACAATGAGCAGTTCTTC. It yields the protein CASSDSSSGSSYNEQFF.

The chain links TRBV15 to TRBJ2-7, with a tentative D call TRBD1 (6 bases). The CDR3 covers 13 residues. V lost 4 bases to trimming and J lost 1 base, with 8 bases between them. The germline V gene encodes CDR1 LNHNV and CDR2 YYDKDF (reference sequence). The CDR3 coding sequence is TGTGCCACCAGCAACGACAGGTCCTACGAGCAGTACTTC. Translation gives CATSNDRSYEQYF.

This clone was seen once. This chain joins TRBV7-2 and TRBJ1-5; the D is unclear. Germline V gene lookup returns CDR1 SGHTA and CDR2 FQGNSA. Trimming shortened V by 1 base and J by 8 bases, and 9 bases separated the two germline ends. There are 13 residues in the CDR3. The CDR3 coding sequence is TGTGCCAGCAGCTTAGAAGTTCCGGAGCCCCAGCATTTT. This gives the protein CASSLEVPEPQHF.

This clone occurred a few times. The CDR3 protein is CSASHSPIMNTEAFF. The DNA for the CDR3 is TGCAGTGCTAGTCACAGCCCAATAATGAACACTGAAGCTTTCTTT. V and J are TRBV20-1 and TRBJ1-1; D gene ambiguous. The CDR3 contains 15 residues. Germline V gene data show CDR1 as DFQATT and CDR2 as SNEGSKA (reference sequence). Trimming cost V 3 bases and J 0 bases, with 14 bases left between them.

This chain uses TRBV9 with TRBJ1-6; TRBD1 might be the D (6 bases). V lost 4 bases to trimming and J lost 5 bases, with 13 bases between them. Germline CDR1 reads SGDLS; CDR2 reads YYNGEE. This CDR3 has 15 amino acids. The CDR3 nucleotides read TGTGCCAGCAGCCTGGGGGGGGCCGATAATTCACCCCTCCACTTT. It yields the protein CASSLGGADNSPLHF.

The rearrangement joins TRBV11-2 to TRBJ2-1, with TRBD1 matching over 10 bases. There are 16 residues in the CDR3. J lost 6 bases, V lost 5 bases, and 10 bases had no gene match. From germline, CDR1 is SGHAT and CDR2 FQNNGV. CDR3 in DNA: TGTGCCAGCAGCCCACTCCGGGACAGGGGAACCAATGAGCAGTTCTTC. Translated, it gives CASSPLRDRGTNEQFF.